Below, 30 T cell receptor beta chains from the same sample are listed, as sequenced in a study of identical twins (dated by TCRdb to about 2016). Receptor amplification or capture employed 5' RACE. The instrument given in TCRdb is Illumina HiSeq 2000. The public reads were run again by TCRdb, first through fastp at Q25 and then through MiXCR, and only productive beta chains were kept. When rows share a CDR3 protein, they turn into one entry using the most common DNA and genes. In this sample the table shows approximately 700,000 distinct CDR3 sequences, 18% of which occur a single time. Roughly 13% of the sample is in the top ten clones. The same data also contributed to another study, on T cells expressing NK-cell markers.

Sequencing was carried out using PBMCs. These receptors came from a woman aged 18-35 years in good health.

In regard to this clonotype: A much larger clone is a single base away; this may be a read error. This chain connects TRBV5-1 to TRBJ2-1; TRBD1 or TRBD2 may be the D gene (5 bases each). The CDR3 contains 16 residues. CDR1 and CDR2 (germline): SGHRS, YFSETQ. Trimming cost V 4 bases and J 1 base, with 15 bases left between them. The CDR3 coding sequence is TGCGCCAGCAGCGGGCAGACAGAGGGATCCTACAATGAGCAGTTCTTC. Translating gives CASSGQTEGSYNEQFF.

The chain couples TRBV12-3 or TRBV12-4 to TRBJ2-3, with 7 nucleotides matching TRBD1. This CDR3 has 16 amino acids. V was clipped by 5 bases and J by 6 bases; unmatched bases: 14. The CDR3 bases are TGTGCCAGCAGTCCTCGACAGGGCGGGTTATGGGATACGCAGTATTTT. Protein sequence: CASSPRQGGLWDTQYF.

Only a few counts were recorded for this clonotype. CDR3 nucleotide sequence: TGTGCCACCAGTCCGGGACAGGTAATCAACGAGCAGTACTTC. It codes for CATSPGQVINEQYF. The chain combines TRBV15 with TRBJ2-7, with 8 nucleotides matching TRBD1. V gave up 6 bases and J gave up 5 bases; unmatched junction bases: 9. CDR3 length: 14 residues. Germline loops: CDR1 LNHNV, CDR2 YYDKDF (reference sequence). Full variable domain (outside the CDR3, taken from reference TRBV15 and TRBJ2-7): DAMVIQNPRYQVTQFGKPVTLSCSQTLNHNVMYWYQQKSSQAPKLLFHYYDKDFNNEADTPDNFQSRRPNTSFCFLDIRSPGLGDTAMYLCATSPGQVINEQYFGPGTRLTVT.

This chain links TRBV30 with TRBJ2-5; 8 nucleotides match TRBD1. From germline, CDR1 is GTSNPN and CDR2 SVGIG (reference sequence). V gave up 3 bases and J gave up 5 bases; unmatched junction bases: 2. CDR3 length equals 12 residues. The chain's CDR3 is CAWSTGGETQYF. The CDR3 DNA is TGTGCCTGGAGCACAGGGGGGGAGACCCAGTACTTC.

The chain uses TRBV5-6 and TRBJ2-3, with D perhaps given as TRBD1 or TRBD2 (6 bases each). The CDR3 contains 14 residues. The germline V and J ends were trimmed by 4 bases and 5 bases, with 14 bases remaining between them. The germline V gene has CDR1 SGHDT and CDR2 YYEEEE. As DNA, the CDR3 is TGTGCCAGCAGCACAACACAGGGAGGAGATACGCAGTATTTT. This sequence encodes CASSTTQGGDTQYF.

The chain is built from TRBV5-1 and TRBJ2-1; D is ambiguous. The CDR3 has 15 amino acids. The V end was cut by 7 bases, the J end by 0 bases, with 14 bases between. The germline gives CDR1 SGHRS, CDR2 YFSETQ. DNA for the CDR3: TGCGCCAGCCGGATAGTGGTGGGCTCCTACAATGAGCAGTTCTTC. Translated: CASRIVVGSYNEQFF. Combining the CDR3 with reference TRBV5-1 and TRBJ2-1 gives the whole variable domain KAGVTQTPRYLIKTRGQQVTLSCSPISGHRSVSWYQQTPGQGLQFLFEYFSETQRNKGNFPGRFSGRQFSNSRSEMNVSTLELGDSALYLCASRIVVGSYNEQFFGPGTRLTVL.

The chain uses TRBV9 and TRBJ2-4; a possible D gene is TRBD1 (5 bases). The ends were cut back, 0 bases at V and 5 bases at J, with 9 bases in the middle. Per germline, CDR1 SGDLS and CDR2 YYNGEE. The CDR3 runs 14 residues. The CDR3 here is CASSVGQPQNIQYF. As DNA, the CDR3 is TGTGCCAGCAGCGTAGGACAGCCTCAAAACATTCAGTACTTC.

This chain uses TRBV6-5 with TRBJ1-2, with 7 bases that match TRBD1. CDR1 is MNHEY and CDR2 is SVGAGI in the germline V gene. V gave up 2 bases and J gave up 1 base; unmatched junction bases: 7. This CDR3 has 16 residues. The CDR3 region has the DNA TGTGCCAGCAGTTACGCCTTCGGGACAGTTAACTATGGCTACACCTTC. Translating gives CASSYAFGTVNYGYTF.

This sequence joins TRBV10-3 and TRBJ1-1, with 7 bases lining up with TRBD1. This CDR3 is 15 amino acids long. V trimming: 6 bases; J trimming: 1 base; junction bases outside the gene matches: 8. Germline V gene lookup returns CDR1 ENHRY and CDR2 SYGVKD. The CDR3 DNA sequence: TGTGCCATCAGAGAAACCGGGACAGCGAACACTGAAGCTTTCTTT. As protein: CAIRETGTANTEAFF.

The gene calls are TRBV5-1 and TRBJ2-3, with unresolved D. V shed 1 base and J shed 5 bases, with 8 bases lying between them. This CDR3 has 13 amino acids. The germline gives CDR1 SGHRS, CDR2 YFSETQ. The CDR3 loop reads CASSLLFEDTQYF. CDR3 coding DNA: TGCGCCAGCAGCTTGTTATTCGAAGATACGCAGTATTTT.

Ten or more counts support this clonotype. The genes are TRBV4-2 and TRBJ2-3, with D maybe TRBD2 (6 bases). Germline V gives CDR1 LGHNA, CDR2 YNFKEQ. Deletions cut 0 bases from V and 5 bases from J, with 12 bases between. The CDR3 length is 15 residues. This chain's CDR3 is CASSQDILALDTQYF. The CDR3 DNA reads as TGTGCCAGCAGCCAAGATATACTAGCCTTAGATACGCAGTATTTT.

This clonotype was detected only a few times. The J gene is TRBJ1-2, the V gene TRBV12-3 or TRBV12-4; TRBD1 is a possible D gene (5 bases). Trimming shortened V by 2 bases and J by 2 bases, and 15 bases separated the two germline ends. The CDR3 runs 16 residues. The CDR3 loop reads CASSLLSGRVNYGYTF. The CDR3 DNA follows: TGTGCCAGCAGTTTACTTTCGGGACGCGTAAACTATGGCTACACCTTC.

CDR3 sequence reads: CASRGGDGFNQPQHF. CDR3 DNA: TGCGCCAGCAGAGGGGGGGACGGTTTCAATCAGCCCCAGCATTTT. This rearrangement joins TRBV5-1 to TRBJ1-5; tentatively, D is TRBD1 (6 bases). The germline V gene encodes CDR1 SGHRS and CDR2 YFSETQ. The CDR3 covers 15 residues. V dropped 5 bases and J dropped 3 bases, with 15 bases sitting between them.

Only a few counts were recorded for this clonotype. The chain carries TRBV7-3 and TRBJ2-1; D uncertain. V was cut by 5 bases and J by 1 base, with 15 bases left in between. This CDR3 region has 16 residues. Germline CDR1 SGHTA, CDR2 FQGTGA. The CDR3 spells CASSPRWQLSYNEQFF. In nucleotides, the CDR3 is TGTGCCAGCAGCCCCCGTTGGCAACTGTCCTACAATGAGCAGTTCTTC.

This clonotype was recorded a few times. The chain employs TRBV7-9 and TRBJ2-3; a possible D gene is TRBD2 (7 bases). The V end was cut by 3 bases, the J end by 7 bases, with 17 bases between. The CDR3 consists of 15 residues. CDR1 and CDR2 (germline): SEHNR, FQNEAQ (reference sequence). CDR3: CASSLSLQGGYTQYF. The CDR3 DNA reads TGTGCCAGCAGCTTGAGTCTACAGGGAGGGTATACGCAGTATTTT.

The V and J genes are TRBV7-2 and TRBJ2-1, with D maybe TRBD2 (6 bases). The CDR3 runs to 15 residues. Between the trimmed V and J ends, which lost 4 bases and 2 bases, there was a span of 12 bases. Looked up from germline, CDR1 is SGHTA and CDR2 is FQGNSA. For the CDR3, the DNA is TGTGCCAGCAGCTCTACCGGGAGTACCTACAATGAGCAGTTCTTC. Translation gives CASSSTGSTYNEQFF.

J is TRBJ2-3 and V is TRBV20-1; TRBD1 might be the D (6 bases). V shed 2 bases and J shed 0 bases, with 9 bases lying between them. The germline gives CDR1 DFQATT, CDR2 SNEGSKA (reference sequence). This CDR3 has 14 amino acids. The CDR3: CSARYRVSTDTQYF. For the CDR3, the DNA is TGCAGTGCTAGATACAGGGTTAGCACAGATACGCAGTATTTT.

In its sample, this clonotype was seen a few times. V usage is TRBV18 and J usage is TRBJ2-4, with unresolved D. The CDR3 totals 14 residues. Trimming removed 2 bases from V and 0 bases from J, with 5 bases in between. CDR1 and CDR2 (germline): KGHSH, LQKENI. This CDR3 reads CASSPGIAKNIQYF. The CDR3 region has the DNA TGTGCCAGCTCACCAGGGATAGCCAAAAACATTCAGTACTTC.

A few counts support this clonotype. V and J are TRBV7-2 and TRBJ2-1; D remains unclear. V was shortened by 1 base and J by 9 bases, with 13 bases between the two germline ends. CDR1 is SGHTA and CDR2 is FQGNSA in the germline V gene. The CDR3 extends over 14 amino acids. Here the CDR3 reads CASSLGPLGVEQFF. The CDR3 region has the DNA TGTGCCAGCAGCTTAGGGCCGCTAGGAGTTGAGCAGTTCTTC.

This clonotype has more than one count but fewer than ten. The chain links TRBV7-9 to TRBJ1-2; the D is unclear. CDR3 length equals 11 residues. Per the germline V gene, CDR1 is SEHNR and CDR2 is FQNEAQ (reference sequence). Trimming shortened V by 7 bases and J by 9 bases, and 12 bases separated the two germline ends. CDR3 sequence (DNA): TGTGCCAGCACCCCCGACCAGAGCTACACCTTC. It yields the protein CASTPDQSYTF.

DNA of the CDR3: TGTGCCAGCAGCCACGGGGGGGCTAGAAGCAGCACAGATACGCAGTATTTT. As protein: CASSHGGARSSTDTQYF. The chain recombines TRBV4-2 with TRBJ2-3, with TRBD2 identical over 8 bases. The germline CDR1 and CDR2 sequences are LGHNA and YNFKEQ. The trim removed 3 bases at V and 0 bases at J, leaving 8 bases unmatched. The CDR3 totals 17 residues.

The chain is built from TRBV7-9 and TRBJ2-3, with D possibly matching TRBD1 (6 bases). Germline V gene sequence: CDR1 SEHNR, CDR2 FQNEAQ (reference sequence). The V gene lost 10 bases and the J gene lost 2 bases, with 16 bases spanning the gap. The CDR3 spans 14 residues. As DNA, the CDR3 is TGTGCCACCACAGGGAAGGGGAACACAGATACGCAGTATTTT. Protein sequence: CATTGKGNTDTQYF. Based on the CDR3 plus reference TRBV7-9 and TRBJ2-3, the full variable domain is DTGVSQNPRHKITKRGQNVTFRCDPISEHNRLYWYRQTLGQGPEFLTYFQNEAQLEKSRLLSDRFSAERPKGSFSTLEIQRTEQGDSAMYLCATTGKGNTDTQYFGPGTRLTVL.

The chain links TRBV6-2 or TRBV6-3 to TRBJ2-1, with 10 positions matching TRBD2. The CDR3 contains 15 residues. J was trimmed by 4 bases and V by 4 bases; bases with no gene match: 4. Per the germline V gene, CDR1 is MNHEY and CDR2 is SVGEGT. The CDR3 is CASSWTSGRYNEQFF. The DNA of the CDR3 is TGTGCCAGCAGTTGGACTAGCGGACGTTACAATGAGCAGTTCTTC.

This clonotype was seen just once. The chain combines TRBV6-5 with TRBJ1-6; D unclear. Trimming took off 2 bases at V and 8 bases at J, with 4 bases between the two ends. The CDR3 loop spans 12 amino acids. CDR1 and CDR2 from the germline V gene are MNHEY and SVGAGI. The DNA for the CDR3 is TGTGCCAGCAGTTACAATCATTCACCCCTCCACTTT. Translating gives CASSYNHSPLHF.

This sequence joins TRBV10-3 and TRBJ2-1, with 8 nucleotides matching TRBD1. The CDR3 has 15 residues. Germline loops: CDR1 ENHRY, CDR2 SYGVKD. J gave up 5 bases and V 7 bases, and 10 bases lay outside the gene matches. CDR3: CAINGQGSSDNEQFF. The CDR3 region has the DNA TGTGCCATCAACGGACAGGGATCCTCTGACAATGAGCAGTTCTTC.

V usage is TRBV12-3 or TRBV12-4 and J usage is TRBJ2-7, with 7 positions matching TRBD2. Trimming at V came to 3 bases and at J to 3 bases, leaving 5 bases not matched to a gene. The CDR3 loop spans 14 amino acids. The CDR3, as DNA: TGTGCCAGCAGTTTCGGACTAGGTGGCTACGAGCAGTACTTC. Its protein is CASSFGLGGYEQYF.

In DNA, the CDR3 is TGCAGCGTTGAGCTCTGGTCAGGGACGGAAACACCGGGGGAGCTGTTTTTT. Amino acids: CSVELWSGTETPGELFF. The V gene is TRBV29-1, the J gene TRBJ2-2; D tentatively fits TRBD1 or TRBD2 (5 bases each). Germline V CDR1 and CDR2: SQVTM, ANQGSEA. CDR3 length equals 17 residues. V shed 3 bases and J shed 8 bases, with 25 bases lying between them.

The chain has TRBV18 and TRBJ2-6; D is ambiguous. CDR3 length equals 15 residues. The V end was cut by 3 bases, the J end by 2 bases, with 8 bases between. CDR1 and CDR2 from the germline V gene are KGHSH and LQKENI. The CDR3: CASSPERAGANVLTF. In nucleotides, the CDR3 is TGTGCCAGCTCACCTGAAAGGGCTGGGGCCAACGTCCTGACTTTC. Using reference TRBV18 and TRBJ2-6 for the parts outside the CDR3, the full variable domain is NAGVMQNPRHLVRRRGQEARLRCSPMKGHSHVYWYRQLPEEGLKFMVYLQKENIIDESGMPKERFSAEFPKEGPSILRIQQVVRGDSAAYFCASSPERAGANVLTFGAGSRLTVL.

The V call is TRBV3-1, the J call TRBJ1-6, with 8 nucleotides matching TRBD1. The CDR3 runs 18 residues. With 4 bases clipped from V and 9 bases from J, the junction kept 17 bases outside the gene matches. CDR1 is LGHDT and CDR2 is YNNKEL in the germline V gene (reference sequence). CDR3 region: CASSLRQGALSGGSPLHF. CDR3 nucleotide sequence: TGTGCCAGCAGCCTAAGGCAGGGGGCGTTATCTGGTGGTTCACCCCTCCACTTT.

This rearrangement joins TRBV7-3 to TRBJ2-6; D call uncertain. V was shortened by 6 bases and J by 4 bases, with 10 bases between the two germline ends. The CDR3 consists of 14 residues. In germline, CDR1 is SGHTA, CDR2 FQGTGA. The CDR3 spells CASSTTGGANVLTF. CDR3 coding DNA: TGTGCCAGCAGTACGACTGGCGGGGCCAACGTCCTGACTTTC.